The rows below give T cell receptor beta chains drawn from one sample of a study of T cells in Graves' hyperthyroidism and ophthalmopathy. MiXCR was run by TCRdb on the multiplex PCR reads, yielding one entry per CDR3 protein. The sample comprises about half a million distinct CDR3 sequences, more than 20% of which are singletons, and approximately 25% rests with the top ten. The specimen sequenced was blood. The receptors were gathered from a man aged 18 to 35 with Graves' hyperthyroidism. Both conserved end residues are part of each CDR3. D genes are given only for firm matches. Size values are once, few and many counts, or a class for expanded clones, and some rows have none.

TRBJ1-2,.,TRBV18,TRBD1,CASSPQGAIPGYTF,TGTGCCAGCTCACCCCAGGGGGCGATACCTGGCTACACCTTC
TRBJ1-1,many,TRBV7-2,.,CASSVTRWGTEAFF,TGTGCCAGCAGCGTAACGAGATGGGGGACTGAAGCTTTCTTT
TRBJ2-7,many,TRBV19,TRBD1,CASTRGTGGSYEQYF,TGTGCCAGTACCAGGGGGACAGGGGGGAGCTACGAGCAGTACTTC
TRBJ1-1,.,TRBV6-1,.,CASQQRRTEAFF,TGTGCCAGCCAACAGAGGCGCACTGAAGCTTTCTTT
TRBJ2-2,.,TRBV11-2,TRBD2,CASSPSGSGMGELFF,TGTGCCAGCAGCCCTAGCGGTTCGGGAATGGGGGAGCTGTTTTTT
TRBJ2-7,.,TRBV12-3/TRBV12-4,.,CASRPRTVRYEQYF,TGTGCCAGCAGACCCAGGACAGTCAGATACGAGCAGTACTTC
TRBJ2-5,many,TRBV2,.,CASSDGGSWETQYF,TGTGCCAGCAGTGACGGAGGGAGCTGGGAGACCCAGTACTTC
TRBJ2-5,many,TRBV28,TRBD1,CATDTGDKIVETQYF,TGTGCCACCGATACAGGGGACAAGATTGTCGAGACCCAGTACTTC
TRBJ1-2,few,TRBV7-2,.,CASSRTPQGYYGYTF,TGTGCCAGCAGTCGGACCCCGCAGGGCTACTATGGCTACACCTTC
TRBJ1-1,.,TRBV4-2,.,CASSQDDGGGHTEAFF,TGTGCCAGCAGCCAAGATGATGGGGGGGGCCACACTGAAGCTTTCTTT
TRBJ2-2,.,TRBV12-3/TRBV12-4,TRBD1,CASTHRTGVNTGELFF,TGTGCCAGCACCCACAGGACAGGGGTAAACACCGGGGAGCTGTTTTTT
TRBJ2-7,many,TRBV30,.,CAWSKGQVDEQYF,TGTGCCTGGAGTAAGGGGCAAGTAGACGAGCAGTACTTC
TRBJ1-5,many,TRBV12-3/TRBV12-4,.,CASSTVGNQPQHF,TGTGCCAGCAGTACCGTAGGGAATCAGCCCCAGCATTTT
TRBJ1-6,many,TRBV6-1,.,CASSVGGPYNSPLHF,TGTGCCAGCAGCGTCGGGGGACCCTATAATTCACCCCTCCACTTT
TRBJ1-5,few,TRBV6-1,TRBD1,CASSALRAGGNQPQHF,TGTGCCAGCAGTGCGTTACGGGCAGGGGGAAATCAGCCCCAGCATTTT
TRBJ2-7,few,TRBV6-1,TRBD1,CASKLTRDRAYEQYF,TGTGCCAGCAAACTTACACGGGACAGGGCCTACGAGCAGTACTTC
TRBJ1-5,many,TRBV2,.,CASSEGLPLTQPQHF,TGTGCCAGCAGTGAAGGTCTCCCCTTGACTCAGCCCCAGCATTTT
TRBJ1-1,many,TRBV20-1,.,CSAGRGQGLLGSEAFF,TGCAGTGCTGGCCGTGGGCAGGGGTTGTTAGGTTCTGAAGCTTTCTTT
TRBJ1-5,many,TRBV12-3/TRBV12-4,.,CASSLHSTSNQPQHF,TGTGCCAGCAGTTTGCACAGTACATCAAATCAGCCCCAGCATTTT
TRBJ2-7,many,TRBV27,.,CASSLSGFAYEQYF,TGTGCCAGCAGTTTATCTGGTTTTGCCTACGAGCAGTACTTC
TRBJ2-2,many,TRBV29-1,.,CSVEDQAVTGELFF,TGCAGCGTTGAAGATCAAGCGGTAACCGGGGAGCTGTTTTTT
TRBJ2-2,few,TRBV20-1,.,CSARGSDGELFF,TGCAGTGCCAGAGGGTCGGACGGGGAGCTGTTTTTT
TRBJ2-7,many,TRBV7-9,.,CASSLFATGPYEQYF,TGTGCCAGCAGCTTATTCGCGACAGGCCCCTACGAGCAGTACTTC
TRBJ2-6,.,TRBV4-2,.,CASGRLSTSGANVLTF,TGTGCCAGCGGCCGGCTGAGTACCTCTGGGGCCAACGTCCTGACTTTC